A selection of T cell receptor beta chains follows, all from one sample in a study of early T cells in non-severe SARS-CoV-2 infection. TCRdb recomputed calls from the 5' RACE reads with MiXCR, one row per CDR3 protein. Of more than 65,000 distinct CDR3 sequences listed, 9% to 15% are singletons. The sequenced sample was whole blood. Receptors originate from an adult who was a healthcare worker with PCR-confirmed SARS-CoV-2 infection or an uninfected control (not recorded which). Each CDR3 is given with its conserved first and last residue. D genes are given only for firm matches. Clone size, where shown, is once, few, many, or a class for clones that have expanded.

cdr3_aa: CASSPTGGRYEQYF
cdr3_nt: TGTGCCAGCAGTCCGACAGGGGGCAGGTACGAGCAGTACTTC
cdr3_length: 14
clone_size: many
v_call: TRBV28
d_call: TRBD1
j_call: TRBJ2-7

cdr3_aa: CASSVPGLAGGTGELFF
cdr3_nt: TGTGCCAGCAGCGTTCCGGGACTAGCGGGAGGAACCGGGGAGCTGTTTTTT
cdr3_length: 17
clone_size: many
v_call: TRBV9
d_call: TRBD2
j_call: TRBJ2-2

cdr3_aa: CASSLPGETGNEQYF
cdr3_nt: TGTGCCAGCAGTTTACCCGGGGAAACGGGAAACGAGCAGTACTTC
cdr3_length: 15
clone_size: few
v_call: TRBV28
d_call: -
j_call: TRBJ2-7

cdr3_aa: CSARDSTRGRYNEQFF
cdr3_nt: TGCAGTGCTAGAGATTCAACGAGAGGGCGCTACAATGAGCAGTTCTTC
cdr3_length: 16
clone_size: -
v_call: TRBV20-1
d_call: -
j_call: TRBJ2-1

cdr3_aa: CASRQSRDSYSNQPQHF
cdr3_nt: TGTGCCAGCAGACAAAGTCGGGACAGCTATAGCAATCAGCCCCAGCATTTT
cdr3_length: 17
clone_size: few
v_call: TRBV6-5
d_call: TRBD1
j_call: TRBJ1-5

cdr3_aa: CATSDFKFGGSEETQYF
cdr3_nt: TGTGCCACCAGTGATTTTAAATTTGGGGGGTCGGAGGAGACCCAGTACTTC
cdr3_length: 17
clone_size: many
v_call: TRBV24-1
d_call: -
j_call: TRBJ2-5

cdr3_aa: CASSYVADTQYF
cdr3_nt: TGTGCCAGCAGCTACGTTGCAGATACGCAGTATTTT
cdr3_length: 12
clone_size: -
v_call: TRBV28
d_call: -
j_call: TRBJ2-3

cdr3_aa: CASSVGRDEQFF
cdr3_nt: TGTGCCAGCAGCGTGGGGCGGGATGAGCAGTTCTTC
cdr3_length: 12
clone_size: -
v_call: TRBV2
d_call: -
j_call: TRBJ2-1

cdr3_aa: CASIDRDRDNSPLHF
cdr3_nt: TGTGCCAGCATAGACCGGGACAGGGATAATTCACCCCTCCACTTT
cdr3_length: 15
clone_size: few
v_call: TRBV6-1
d_call: TRBD1
j_call: TRBJ1-6

cdr3_aa: CSAPGTGVEKLFF
cdr3_nt: TGCAGTGCCCCGGGGACAGGGGTAGAAAAACTGTTTTTT
cdr3_length: 13
clone_size: -
v_call: TRBV20-1
d_call: TRBD1
j_call: TRBJ1-4

cdr3_aa: CASSLGPTTTYEQYF
cdr3_nt: TGTGCCAGCAGCTTGGGCCCCACCACCACCTACGAGCAGTACTTC
cdr3_length: 15
clone_size: many
v_call: TRBV5-5
d_call: -
j_call: TRBJ2-7

cdr3_aa: CASSREGTGTNEKLFF
cdr3_nt: TGTGCCAGCAGTCGCGAAGGGACAGGGACCAATGAAAAACTGTTTTTT
cdr3_length: 16
clone_size: -
v_call: TRBV6-5
d_call: TRBD1
j_call: TRBJ1-4

cdr3_aa: CASSPTGYTEAFF
cdr3_nt: TGTGCCAGCTCACCAACCGGCTACACTGAAGCTTTCTTT
cdr3_length: 13
clone_size: -
v_call: TRBV18
d_call: -
j_call: TRBJ1-1

cdr3_aa: CASSQAINQPQHF
cdr3_nt: TGTGCCAGCAGCCAAGCCATCAATCAGCCCCAGCATTTT
cdr3_length: 13
clone_size: many
v_call: TRBV3-1
d_call: -
j_call: TRBJ1-5

cdr3_aa: CASSWTGGRDEQYF
cdr3_nt: TGTGCCAGCAGCTGGACAGGTGGGAGGGACGAGCAGTACTTC
cdr3_length: 14
clone_size: once
v_call: TRBV28
d_call: -
j_call: TRBJ2-7

cdr3_aa: CASSFFRQGAYEQFF
cdr3_nt: TGTGCCAGCAGCTTCTTCCGACAGGGGGCATATGAGCAGTTCTTC
cdr3_length: 15
clone_size: -
v_call: TRBV5-6
d_call: TRBD1
j_call: TRBJ2-1

cdr3_aa: CAWSVQGATDTQYF
cdr3_nt: TGTGCCTGGAGTGTACAAGGGGCCACAGATACGCAGTATTTT
cdr3_length: 14
clone_size: many
v_call: TRBV30
d_call: -
j_call: TRBJ2-3

cdr3_aa: CASSVGNSGSWDEQYF
cdr3_nt: TGTGCCAGCAGCGTAGGAAATAGCGGGAGCTGGGACGAGCAGTACTTC
cdr3_length: 16
clone_size: -
v_call: TRBV9
d_call: TRBD2
j_call: TRBJ2-7

cdr3_aa: CSGGQVYEQYF
cdr3_nt: TGCAGCGGCGGACAGGTCTACGAGCAGTACTTC
cdr3_length: 11
clone_size: many
v_call: TRBV29-1
d_call: TRBD1
j_call: TRBJ2-7

cdr3_aa: CASSQESYRDSSDTEAFF
cdr3_nt: TGTGCCAGCAGCCAAGAAAGTTACCGGGACAGTTCCGACACTGAAGCTTTCTTT
cdr3_length: 18
clone_size: many
v_call: TRBV14
d_call: TRBD1
j_call: TRBJ1-1

cdr3_aa: CSARDLYEQYF
cdr3_nt: TGCAGTGCTAGAGATCTCTACGAGCAGTACTTC
cdr3_length: 11
clone_size: -
v_call: TRBV20-1
d_call: -
j_call: TRBJ2-7

cdr3_aa: CASSVVSGSDEQYF
cdr3_nt: TGCGCCAGCAGTGTGGTTAGCGGGAGTGACGAGCAGTACTTC
cdr3_length: 14
clone_size: many
v_call: TRBV10-2
d_call: TRBD2
j_call: TRBJ2-7

cdr3_aa: CASSQDLDRGLEAFF
cdr3_nt: TGCGCCAGCAGCCAAGATCTGGACAGGGGGCTGGAGGCTTTCTTT
cdr3_length: 15
clone_size: many
v_call: TRBV4-3
d_call: TRBD1
j_call: TRBJ1-1

cdr3_aa: CASSPSDGQGYGYTF
cdr3_nt: TGTGCCAGCTCACCATCTGATGGACAAGGCTATGGCTACACCTTC
cdr3_length: 15
clone_size: many
v_call: TRBV18
d_call: -
j_call: TRBJ1-2

cdr3_aa: CASSFRAGGGYTF
cdr3_nt: TGTGCCAGCAGTTTTCGGGCAGGGGGCGGCTACACCTTC
cdr3_length: 13
clone_size: many
v_call: TRBV28
d_call: TRBD1
j_call: TRBJ1-2

cdr3_aa: CASSAAGTGGIEQFF
cdr3_nt: TGTGCCAGCAGTGCTGCAGGGACAGGGGGCATCGAGCAGTTCTTC
cdr3_length: 15
clone_size: few
v_call: TRBV2
d_call: TRBD1
j_call: TRBJ2-1

cdr3_aa: CATSRDGAGGGGTQYF
cdr3_nt: TGTGCCACCAGCAGAGATGGAGCGGGCGGAGGAGGCACCCAGTACTTC
cdr3_length: 16
clone_size: -
v_call: TRBV15
d_call: -
j_call: TRBJ2-5

cdr3_aa: CASTRLAHSGEQYF
cdr3_nt: TGTGCCAGCACCCGACTAGCGCATAGTGGGGAGCAGTACTTC
cdr3_length: 14
clone_size: many
v_call: TRBV28
d_call: TRBD2
j_call: TRBJ2-7

cdr3_aa: CATSDQNTGELFF
cdr3_nt: TGTGCCACCAGTGACCAGAACACCGGGGAGCTGTTTTTT
cdr3_length: 13
clone_size: -
v_call: TRBV24-1
d_call: -
j_call: TRBJ2-2

cdr3_aa: CSARQEAGELFF
cdr3_nt: TGCAGTGCCAGACAGGAGGCCGGGGAGCTGTTTTTT
cdr3_length: 12
clone_size: few
v_call: TRBV20-1
d_call: -
j_call: TRBJ2-2

cdr3_aa: CASSRASGFSYNEQFF
cdr3_nt: TGTGCCAGCAGCCGTGCTAGCGGGTTCTCCTACAATGAGCAGTTCTTC
cdr3_length: 16
clone_size: many
v_call: TRBV14
d_call: TRBD2
j_call: TRBJ2-1

cdr3_aa: CATSDPPASGNNEQFF
cdr3_nt: TGTGCCACCAGTGACCCCCCGGCTAGCGGTAACAATGAGCAGTTCTTC
cdr3_length: 16
clone_size: many
v_call: TRBV24-1
d_call: TRBD2
j_call: TRBJ2-1

cdr3_aa: CASSLRQGASSGANVLTF
cdr3_nt: TGTGCCAGCAGCTTACGACAGGGGGCGAGCTCTGGGGCCAACGTCCTGACTTTC
cdr3_length: 18
clone_size: medium-sized
v_call: TRBV7-8
d_call: TRBD1
j_call: TRBJ2-6

cdr3_aa: CASSEGLAGGETQYF
cdr3_nt: TGTGCCAGCAGCGAGGGACTAGCGGGCGGAGAGACCCAGTACTTC
cdr3_length: 15
clone_size: -
v_call: TRBV3-1
d_call: TRBD2
j_call: TRBJ2-5

cdr3_aa: CSARWGQGKETQYF
cdr3_nt: TGCAGTGCTAGGTGGGGCCAGGGAAAAGAGACCCAGTACTTC
cdr3_length: 14
clone_size: many
v_call: TRBV20-1
d_call: -
j_call: TRBJ2-5

cdr3_aa: CSLADTYEQYF
cdr3_nt: TGCAGTCTAGCGGACACCTACGAGCAGTACTTC
cdr3_length: 11
clone_size: many
v_call: TRBV20-1
d_call: TRBD2
j_call: TRBJ2-7

cdr3_aa: CASSLNPMGKETQYF
cdr3_nt: TGTGCCAGCAGCTTAAATCCCATGGGGAAAGAGACCCAGTACTTC
cdr3_length: 15
clone_size: -
v_call: TRBV7-3
d_call: -
j_call: TRBJ2-5

cdr3_aa: CASSRRQGGETQYF
cdr3_nt: TGTGCCAGCAGTAGGAGGCAGGGTGGGGAGACCCAGTACTTC
cdr3_length: 14
clone_size: few
v_call: TRBV28
d_call: -
j_call: TRBJ2-5

cdr3_aa: CASSIGTSSYNEQFF
cdr3_nt: TGTGCCAGTAGTATCGGGACTAGTTCCTACAATGAGCAGTTCTTC
cdr3_length: 15
clone_size: few
v_call: TRBV19
d_call: TRBD2
j_call: TRBJ2-1

cdr3_aa: CASSRQPQETQYF
cdr3_nt: TGTGCCAGCAGCCGACAGCCACAAGAGACCCAGTACTTC
cdr3_length: 13
clone_size: -
v_call: TRBV7-3
d_call: -
j_call: TRBJ2-5

cdr3_aa: CASGGYEQYF
cdr3_nt: TGTGCCAGCGGGGGGTACGAGCAGTACTTC
cdr3_length: 10
clone_size: many
v_call: TRBV28
d_call: -
j_call: TRBJ2-7

cdr3_aa: CSARDRRGQLTNYGYTF
cdr3_nt: TGCAGTGCTAGAGATCGTAGGGGACAGCTTACAAACTATGGCTACACCTTC
cdr3_length: 17
clone_size: many
v_call: TRBV20-1
d_call: TRBD1
j_call: TRBJ1-2

cdr3_aa: CASSSLQGQGRGYGYTF
cdr3_nt: TGTGCCAGCAGTTCTCTCCAAGGACAGGGTCGAGGGTATGGCTACACCTTC
cdr3_length: 17
clone_size: -
v_call: TRBV6-5
d_call: TRBD1
j_call: TRBJ1-2

cdr3_aa: CSARVDRGRNEQYF
cdr3_nt: TGCAGTGCCCGGGTGGACAGGGGGCGGAACGAGCAGTACTTC
cdr3_length: 14
clone_size: few
v_call: TRBV20-1
d_call: TRBD1
j_call: TRBJ2-7

cdr3_aa: CASSPTGQGALLVSEQYF
cdr3_nt: TGTGCCAGCAGCCCGACGGGACAGGGGGCGCTTCTTGTCTCCGAGCAGTACTTC
cdr3_length: 18
clone_size: -
v_call: TRBV7-6
d_call: TRBD1
j_call: TRBJ2-7

cdr3_aa: CASSWDYHEQFF
cdr3_nt: TGCGCCAGCAGCTGGGACTACCATGAGCAGTTCTTC
cdr3_length: 12
clone_size: few
v_call: TRBV5-1
d_call: TRBD2
j_call: TRBJ2-1

cdr3_aa: CATSEPSGQGTYEQYF
cdr3_nt: TGTGCCACCAGTGAACCCTCTGGACAGGGGACCTACGAGCAGTACTTC
cdr3_length: 16
clone_size: many
v_call: TRBV24-1
d_call: TRBD1
j_call: TRBJ2-7

cdr3_aa: CSARGRINPEKLFF
cdr3_nt: TGCAGTGCCCGGGGACGGATAAACCCCGAAAAACTGTTTTTT
cdr3_length: 14
clone_size: -
v_call: TRBV20-1
d_call: -
j_call: TRBJ1-4

cdr3_aa: CASSWTYSGRTGTGELFF
cdr3_nt: TGTGCCAGCAGCTGGACCTATAGCGGGAGGACTGGCACCGGGGAGCTGTTTTTT
cdr3_length: 18
clone_size: -
v_call: TRBV7-9
d_call: TRBD2
j_call: TRBJ2-2

cdr3_aa: CASSFGWGDTQYF
cdr3_nt: TGTGCCAGCAGCTTCGGCTGGGGTGATACGCAGTATTTT
cdr3_length: 13
clone_size: -
v_call: TRBV7-2
d_call: -
j_call: TRBJ2-3

cdr3_aa: CASSSPRRNYEQYF
cdr3_nt: TGTGCCAGCAGCTCCCCCCGACGGAACTACGAGCAGTACTTC
cdr3_length: 14
clone_size: -
v_call: TRBV7-9
d_call: -
j_call: TRBJ2-7

cdr3_aa: CATSSIGTGAGANVLTF
cdr3_nt: TGTGCCACCAGCTCCATTGGGACTGGGGCGGGGGCCAACGTCCTGACTTTC
cdr3_length: 17
clone_size: many
v_call: TRBV24-1
d_call: -
j_call: TRBJ2-6

cdr3_aa: CASGLVAGASNQPQHF
cdr3_nt: TGTGCTAGTGGTTTGGTAGCGGGAGCTAGCAATCAGCCCCAGCATTTT
cdr3_length: 16
clone_size: -
v_call: TRBV12-5
d_call: -
j_call: TRBJ1-5

cdr3_aa: CASSLEGGANTEAFF
cdr3_nt: TGTGCCAGCAGCTTGGAAGGGGGCGCCAACACTGAAGCTTTCTTT
cdr3_length: 15
clone_size: -
v_call: TRBV5-6
d_call: TRBD1
j_call: TRBJ1-1

cdr3_aa: CASSESSGRRDTQYF
cdr3_nt: TGCGCCAGCAGTGAATCTAGCGGGAGACGGGATACGCAGTATTTT
cdr3_length: 15
clone_size: many
v_call: TRBV10-1
d_call: TRBD2
j_call: TRBJ2-3

cdr3_aa: CAWIPRGKRSPLHF
cdr3_nt: TGTGCCTGGATCCCGCGGGGGAAGCGGTCACCCCTCCACTTT
cdr3_length: 14
clone_size: many
v_call: TRBV30
d_call: -
j_call: TRBJ1-6

cdr3_aa: CASRPNSSGTSGRVGELFF
cdr3_nt: TGTGCCAGCAGGCCAAACTCCTCCGGGACTAGCGGGAGAGTCGGGGAGCTGTTTTTT
cdr3_length: 19
clone_size: few
v_call: TRBV28
d_call: TRBD2
j_call: TRBJ2-2

cdr3_aa: CASSTPRDGDTDTQYF
cdr3_nt: TGTGCCAGCAGCACCCCCCGGGACGGAGACACAGATACGCAGTATTTT
cdr3_length: 16
clone_size: many
v_call: TRBV5-4
d_call: -
j_call: TRBJ2-3

cdr3_aa: CAWRVDTEAFF
cdr3_nt: TGTGCCTGGAGAGTTGACACTGAAGCTTTCTTT
cdr3_length: 11
clone_size: many
v_call: TRBV30
d_call: -
j_call: TRBJ1-1

cdr3_aa: CASSEGWKNYEQYF
cdr3_nt: TGTGCCAGCAGTGAAGGCTGGAAGAACTACGAGCAGTACTTC
cdr3_length: 14
clone_size: many
v_call: TRBV6-1
d_call: -
j_call: TRBJ2-7